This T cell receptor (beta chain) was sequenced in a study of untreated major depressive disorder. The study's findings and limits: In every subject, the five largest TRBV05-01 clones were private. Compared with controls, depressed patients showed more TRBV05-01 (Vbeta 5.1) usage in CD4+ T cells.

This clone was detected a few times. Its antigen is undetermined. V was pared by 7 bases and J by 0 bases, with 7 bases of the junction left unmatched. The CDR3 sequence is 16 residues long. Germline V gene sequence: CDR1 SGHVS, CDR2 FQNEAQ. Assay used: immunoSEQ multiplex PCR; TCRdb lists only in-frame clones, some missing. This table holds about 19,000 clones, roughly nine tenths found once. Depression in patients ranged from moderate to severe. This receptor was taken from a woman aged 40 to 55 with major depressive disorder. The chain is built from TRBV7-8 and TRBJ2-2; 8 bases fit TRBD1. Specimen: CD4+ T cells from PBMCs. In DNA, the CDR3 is TGTGCCAGCAAAAACAGGGGGAACGCGAACACCGGGGAGCTGTTTTTT. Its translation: CASKNRGNANTGELFF.